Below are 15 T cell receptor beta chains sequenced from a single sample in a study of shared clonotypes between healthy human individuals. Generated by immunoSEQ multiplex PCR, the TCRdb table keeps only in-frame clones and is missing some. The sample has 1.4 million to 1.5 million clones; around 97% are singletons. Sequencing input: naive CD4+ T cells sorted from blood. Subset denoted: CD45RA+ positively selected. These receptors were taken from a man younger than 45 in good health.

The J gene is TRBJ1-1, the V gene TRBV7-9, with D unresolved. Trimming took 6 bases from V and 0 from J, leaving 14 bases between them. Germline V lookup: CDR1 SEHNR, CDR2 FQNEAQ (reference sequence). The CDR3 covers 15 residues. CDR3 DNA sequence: TGTGCCAGCAGTCCCTCGGCCGGGCTGAACACTGAAGCTTTCTTT. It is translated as CASSPSAGLNTEAFF. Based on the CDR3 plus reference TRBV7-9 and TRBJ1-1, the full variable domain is DTGVSQNPRHKITKRGQNVTFRCDPISEHNRLYWYRQTLGQGPEFLTYFQNEAQLEKSRLLSDRFSAERPKGSFSTLEIQRTEQGDSAMYLCASSPSAGLNTEAFFGQGTRLTVV.

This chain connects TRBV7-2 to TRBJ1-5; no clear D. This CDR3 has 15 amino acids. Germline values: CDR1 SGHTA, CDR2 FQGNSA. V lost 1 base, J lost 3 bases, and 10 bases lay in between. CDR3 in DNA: TGTGCCAGCAGCTTAGGGAGGGCGACCAATCAGCCCCAGCATTTT. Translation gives CASSLGRATNQPQHF.

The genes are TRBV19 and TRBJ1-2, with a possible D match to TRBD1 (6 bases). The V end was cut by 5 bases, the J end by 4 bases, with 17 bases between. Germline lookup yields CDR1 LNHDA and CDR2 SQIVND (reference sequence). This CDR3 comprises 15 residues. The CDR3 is CASSPTRGASYGYTF. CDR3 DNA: TGTGCCAGTAGTCCCACCCGGGGGGCAAGCTATGGCTACACCTTC. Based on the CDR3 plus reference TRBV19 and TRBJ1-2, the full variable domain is DGGITQSPKYLFRKEGQNVTLSCEQNLNHDAMYWYRQDPGQGLRLIYYSQIVNDFQKGDIAEGYSVSREKKESFPLTVTSAQKNPTAFYLCASSPTRGASYGYTFGSGTRLTVV.

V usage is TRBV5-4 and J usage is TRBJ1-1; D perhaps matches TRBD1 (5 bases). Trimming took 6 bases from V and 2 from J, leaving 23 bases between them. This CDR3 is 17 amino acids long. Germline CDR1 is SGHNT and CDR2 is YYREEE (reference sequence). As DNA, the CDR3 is TGTGCCAGCAACACGGGGCCCCTCCGTATGAGAAACACTGAAGCTTTCTTT. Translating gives CASNTGPLRMRNTEAFF.

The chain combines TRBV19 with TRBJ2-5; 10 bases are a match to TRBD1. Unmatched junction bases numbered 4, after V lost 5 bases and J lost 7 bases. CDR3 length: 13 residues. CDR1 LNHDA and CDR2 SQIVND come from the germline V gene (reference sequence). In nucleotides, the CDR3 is TGTGCCAGTAGTGTGGACAGGGGGGGGACCCAGTACTTC. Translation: CASSVDRGGTQYF.

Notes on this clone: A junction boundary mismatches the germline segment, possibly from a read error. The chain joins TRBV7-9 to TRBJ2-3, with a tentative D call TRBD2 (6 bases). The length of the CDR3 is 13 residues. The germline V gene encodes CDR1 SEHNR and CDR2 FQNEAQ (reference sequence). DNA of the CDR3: TGTGCCAGCAGAAGTAGCGGCACGGATACGCAGTATTTT. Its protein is CASRSSGTDTQYF.

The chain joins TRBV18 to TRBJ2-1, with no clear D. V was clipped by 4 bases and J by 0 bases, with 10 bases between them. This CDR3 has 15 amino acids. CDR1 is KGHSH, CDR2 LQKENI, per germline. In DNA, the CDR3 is TGTGCCAGCTCACGGGAAGCGAGCTCCTACAATGAGCAGTTCTTC. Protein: CASSREASSYNEQFF.

In nucleotides, the CDR3 is TGTGCCAGCAGCCCGTGGGGAAAGAGGGCCTACAATGAGCAGTTCTTC. It codes for CASSPWGKRAYNEQFF. V usage is TRBV7-2 and J usage is TRBJ2-1, with D possibly matching TRBD2 (5 bases). Germline CDR1 SGHTA, CDR2 FQGNSA. Trimming shortened V by 5 bases and J by 2 bases, and 16 bases separated the two germline ends. This CDR3 spans 16 amino acids.

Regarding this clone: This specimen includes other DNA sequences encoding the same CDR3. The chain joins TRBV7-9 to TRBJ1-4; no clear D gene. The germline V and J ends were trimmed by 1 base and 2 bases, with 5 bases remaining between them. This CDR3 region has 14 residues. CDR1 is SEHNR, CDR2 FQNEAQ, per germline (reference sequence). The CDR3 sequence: CASSLGATNEKLFF. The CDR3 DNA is TGTGCCAGCAGCTTAGGAGCGACTAATGAAAAACTGTTTTTT.

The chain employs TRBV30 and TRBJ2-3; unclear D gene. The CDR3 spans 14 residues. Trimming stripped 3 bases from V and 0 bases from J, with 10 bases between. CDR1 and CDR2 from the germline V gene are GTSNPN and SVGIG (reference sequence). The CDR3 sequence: CAWRPSPSTDTQYF. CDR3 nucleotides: TGTGCCTGGAGGCCCTCCCCAAGCACAGATACGCAGTATTTT.

CDR3 sequence: CASPLVHEQFF. Written as DNA, the CDR3 is TGTGCCAGCCCCCTAGTCCATGAGCAGTTCTTC. V gene TRBV28 combines with J gene TRBJ2-1; no clear D gene. This CDR3 spans 11 amino acids. Looked up from germline, CDR1 is MDHEN and CDR2 is SYDVKM. The ends were cut back, 8 bases at V and 8 bases at J, with 10 bases in the middle.

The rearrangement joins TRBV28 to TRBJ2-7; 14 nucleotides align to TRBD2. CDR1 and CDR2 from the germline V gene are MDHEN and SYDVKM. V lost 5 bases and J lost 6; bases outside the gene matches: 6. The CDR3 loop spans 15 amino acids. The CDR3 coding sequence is TGTGCCAGCAGTGGGGGGACTAGCGGGAGTTCCGAGCAGTACTTC. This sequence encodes CASSGGTSGSSEQYF.

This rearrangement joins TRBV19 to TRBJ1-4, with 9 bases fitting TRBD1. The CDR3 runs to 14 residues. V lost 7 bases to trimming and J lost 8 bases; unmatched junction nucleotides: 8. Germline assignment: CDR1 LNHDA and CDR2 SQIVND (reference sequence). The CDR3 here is CASKKGQGKEKLFF. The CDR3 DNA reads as TGTGCCAGTAAGAAGGGACAGGGAAAGGAAAAACTGTTTTTT.

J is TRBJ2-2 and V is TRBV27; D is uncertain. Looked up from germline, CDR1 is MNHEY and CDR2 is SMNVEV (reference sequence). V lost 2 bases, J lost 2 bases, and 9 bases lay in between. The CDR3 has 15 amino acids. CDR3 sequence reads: CASSLRQTNTGELFF. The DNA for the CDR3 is TGTGCCAGCAGTTTAAGACAAACTAACACCGGGGAGCTGTTTTTT.

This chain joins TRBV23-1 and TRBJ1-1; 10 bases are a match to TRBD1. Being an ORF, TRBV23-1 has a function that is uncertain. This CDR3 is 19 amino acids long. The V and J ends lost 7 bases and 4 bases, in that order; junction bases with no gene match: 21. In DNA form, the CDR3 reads TGCGCCAGCACCCAATCCAGAGACCCGGGACAGGGGTGGAGCACTGAAGCTTTCTTT. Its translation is CASTQSRDPGQGWSTEAFF.